This TCR beta chain was recovered during a study of T cells in Graves' hyperthyroidism and ophthalmopathy (dated by TCRdb to the late 2010s). Notes on the research overall: A discovery cohort of about 95 patients, 43 with Graves' ophthalmopathy and 55 to 60 with stable Graves' hyperthyroidism, was used to find distinguishing TCR V-J signatures. Prospective prediction of ophthalmopathy was tested in an independent validation cohort of approximately 19 hyperthyroidism patients and 15 to 17 patients who later progressed to ophthalmopathy. The approximately 100 discovery patients were divided at random into training and test sets in a 7:3 ratio. The study also compared thyroid tissue and blood T-cell repertoires from more than 5 Graves' hyperthyroidism patients. After sampling, hyperthyroidism patients received methimazole starting at 30 mg daily, and ophthalmopathy patients received high-dose intravenous methylprednisolone. The paper reports TCR Vbeta CDR3 sequencing of roughly 140 peripheral blood samples: around 41 ophthalmopathy, about 75 hyperthyroidism and approximately 17 progressor patients. Results and caveats for the whole study, not just this receptor: No statistical method was used to fix the sample size in advance, and group allocation was not hidden from the investigators. In cross-validation, a model built on a 13 V-J signature told ophthalmopathy apart from stable hyperthyroidism with approximately 90% sensitivity and about 81% specificity, and in testing the same model reached 80%/75%. In validation, the model predicted progression to ophthalmopathy a median of roughly 6.5 months before onset, with 70% to 71% sensitivity and more than 72% specificity. Blood samples also contained most of the expanded thyroid clonotypes (frequency above 0.001), which suggests that blood repertoires may reflect thyroid immune responses.

To note about this clonotype: This clone's antigen is unknown. No base qualities exist here, and no much larger clone lies one base off it.

The TCR beta CDR3 regions were amplified from the RNA transcripts. For the first round of RT-PCR on the TCR CDR3, the HTBI primer set was used together with the Qiagen OneStep RT-PCR kit. Libraries were constructed in a second round of multiplex PCR, after which size selection and purification were performed. Sequencing of the libraries was done on an Illumina HiSeq2000 using paired-end 100 bp reads. As for how the authors treated the data: Raw data were processed with SOAPnuke, discarding reads with adapters, uncalled bases, mean Phred below 15, or no exact constant-primer or identifier match. COPE v1.2.5 was used to merge high-quality paired reads, and clonotypes were defined as unique nucleotide sequences. Clonotypes were aligned to IMGT TRBV, TRBD and TRBJ reference segments using MiTCR v1.1. Analysis was restricted to V-J combinations with a frequency above 0.0001, which covered about 99% of repertoires. The TCS score was defined as the ratio of F50 (clonal expansion) to E x V (chaos), calculated using BLOSUM62-based TCRdist between CDR3 peptides within each V-J. Welch's t-statistics and random forest reduced roughly 540 V-J features to 10 to 15, which were used in a naive Bayes classifier (R e1071). TCRdb reran the public reads through fastp at Q25 and MiXCR, keeping productive beta chains. When rows share a CDR3 protein, they turn into one entry using the most common DNA and genes. None of the V and J calls come from the authors' own analysis; TCRdb made them. The table for this sample lists under 700,000 distinct CDR3 sequences; approximately 44% of them were counted only once. Of the sample, roughly 8.2% is held by the ten largest clones.

Graves' hyperthyroidism was defined as stable when no progression to ophthalmopathy occurred over 18 months of follow-up. Hyperthyroidism patients were newly diagnosed, with disease duration under 2 months, and aged 18 to 65 years. Patients with uncontrolled infections, other autoimmune diseases, pregnancy or lactation were excluded. Clinical symptoms, serum thyroxine and TRAb, thyroid ultrasound, and orbital computed tomography formed the basis for the diagnoses. Total RNA was extracted with Trizol reagent, and quality was checked on an Agilent 2100 Bioanalyzer. This TCR came from a woman in her late teens or twenties with Graves' hyperthyroidism. Donor details come from another sample of the same person, matched by shared clones. Input material: peripheral blood or thyroid tissue (not recorded which).

The nucleotides are TGTGCCATCAGAAGTTCCTCGGCTCCGTCCTCTGGAAACACCATATATTTT. It codes for CAIRSSSAPSSGNTIYF. The chain employs TRBV10-3 and TRBJ1-3; no D gene call is confident. CDR1 ENHRY and CDR2 SYGVKD were looked up in the germline V gene. V gives up 6 bases and J gives up 0 bases, and the segment between their germline ends measures 18 bases. The CDR3 runs 17 residues from the cysteine to the phenylalanine. Solely the CDR3 DNA is kept, with 51 bases framed from the first base.